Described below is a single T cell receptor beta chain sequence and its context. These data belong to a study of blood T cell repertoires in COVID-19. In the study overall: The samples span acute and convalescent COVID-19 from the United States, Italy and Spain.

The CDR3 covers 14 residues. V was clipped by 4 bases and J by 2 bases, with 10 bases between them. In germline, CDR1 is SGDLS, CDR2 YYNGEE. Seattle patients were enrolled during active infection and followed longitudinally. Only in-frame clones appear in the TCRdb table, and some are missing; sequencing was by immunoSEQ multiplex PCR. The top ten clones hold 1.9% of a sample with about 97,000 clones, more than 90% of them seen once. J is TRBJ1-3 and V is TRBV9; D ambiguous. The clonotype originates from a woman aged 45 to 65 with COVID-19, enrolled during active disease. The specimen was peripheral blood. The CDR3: CASSPGGTGNTIYF. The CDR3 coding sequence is TGTGCCAGCAGCCCCGGCGGGACTGGAAACACCATATATTTT.